The sequence of this T cell receptor beta chain was determined in a study of cytotoxic CD8 clonotypes in ibrutinib-treated CLL. Study in general: Once patients had received a median about eleven months of treatment, range 6 to 36, response samples were obtained. Study outcomes and limitations: Baseline levels were approached again at progression, after clonality had risen at ibrutinib response. Clonality correlated strongly with circulating CD8+ T cells and exceeded age-matched healthy donors at baseline.

The CDR3 has 15 amino acids. The V and J ends lost 7 bases and 0 bases respectively, with 13 bases between them. In germline, CDR1 is MDHEN, CDR2 SYDVKM. In the case of this clone: Its antigen is as yet unknown.

A 1 in 200,000 to 1 in 1 million T cell depth was the sequencing target. Data came from immunoSEQ multiplex PCR; TCRdb stores just in-frame clones and leaves some out. The table has about 25,000 clones, around 69% seen once. Sequencing was performed on PBMCs, taken at disease progression, from a patient treated with ibrutinib. The receptor comes from a human donor with chronic lymphocytic leukemia. The chain carries TRBV28 and TRBJ1-3, with D unresolved. In nucleotides, the CDR3 is TGTGCCAGCACCAAAGACGGTTACTCTGGAAACACCATATATTTT. Protein product: CASTKDGYSGNTIYF.